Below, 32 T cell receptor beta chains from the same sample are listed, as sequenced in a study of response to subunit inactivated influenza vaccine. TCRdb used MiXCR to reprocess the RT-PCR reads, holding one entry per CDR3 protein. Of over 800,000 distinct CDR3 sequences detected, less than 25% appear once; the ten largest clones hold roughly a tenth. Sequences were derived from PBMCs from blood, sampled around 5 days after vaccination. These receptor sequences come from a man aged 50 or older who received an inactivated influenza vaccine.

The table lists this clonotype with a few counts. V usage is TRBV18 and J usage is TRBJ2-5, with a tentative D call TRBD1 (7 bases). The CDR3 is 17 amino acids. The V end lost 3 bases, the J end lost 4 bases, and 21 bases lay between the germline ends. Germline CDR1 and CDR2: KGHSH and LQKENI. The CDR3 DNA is TGTGCCAGCTCACCTGCTCAGGGGGGCGCGATAGGAGAGACCCAGTACTTC. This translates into CASSPAQGGAIGETQYF.

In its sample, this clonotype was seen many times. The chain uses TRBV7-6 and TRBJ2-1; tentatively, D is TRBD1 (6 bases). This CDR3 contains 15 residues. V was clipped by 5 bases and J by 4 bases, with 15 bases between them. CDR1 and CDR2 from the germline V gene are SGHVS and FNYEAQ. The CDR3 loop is CASSLGQLLYNEQFF. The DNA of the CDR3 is TGTGCCAGCAGCCTAGGACAGCTCCTGTACAATGAGCAGTTCTTC.

CDR3 in DNA: TGCGCCAGCAGCTTGGGACTGGTGGGCACCGGGGAGCTGTTTTTT. This gives the protein CASSLGLVGTGELFF. This chain joins TRBV5-1 and TRBJ2-2; D gene ambiguous. The CDR3 has 15 amino acids. Trimming shortened V by 0 bases and J by 4 bases, and 10 bases separated the two germline ends. The germline CDR1 and CDR2 sequences are SGHRS and YFSETQ. Filled out from reference TRBV5-1 and TRBJ2-2, the complete variable domain reads KAGVTQTPRYLIKTRGQQVTLSCSPISGHRSVSWYQQTPGQGLQFLFEYFSETQRNKGNFPGRFSGRQFSNSRSEMNVSTLELGDSALYLCASSLGLVGTGELFFGEGSRLTVL.

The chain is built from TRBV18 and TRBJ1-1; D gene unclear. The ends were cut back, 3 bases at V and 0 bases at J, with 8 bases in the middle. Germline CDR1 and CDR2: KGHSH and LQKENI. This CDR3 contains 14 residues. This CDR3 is CASSPRGMNTEAFF. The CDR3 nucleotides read TGTGCCAGCTCACCGAGAGGGATGAACACTGAAGCTTTCTTT.

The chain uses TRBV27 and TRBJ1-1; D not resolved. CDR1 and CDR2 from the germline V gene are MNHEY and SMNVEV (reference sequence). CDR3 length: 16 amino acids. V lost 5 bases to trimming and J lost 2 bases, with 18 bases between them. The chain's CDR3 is CASSTLPGRPNTEAFF. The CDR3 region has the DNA TGTGCCAGCAGTACCTTACCGGGCCGACCAAACACTGAAGCTTTCTTT.

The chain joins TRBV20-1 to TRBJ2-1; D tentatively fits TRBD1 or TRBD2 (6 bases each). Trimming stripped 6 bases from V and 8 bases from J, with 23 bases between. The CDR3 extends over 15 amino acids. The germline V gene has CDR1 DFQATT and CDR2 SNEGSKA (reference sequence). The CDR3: CSAVGGTWSIDEQFF. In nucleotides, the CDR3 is TGCAGTGCAGTGGGGGGCACTTGGAGTATCGATGAGCAGTTCTTC.

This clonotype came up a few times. The CDR3 DNA sequence: TGTGCCAGCAGTTCAGGGGTCGAGCAGTACTTC. This sequence encodes CASSSGVEQYF. V is TRBV7-9 and J is TRBJ2-7, with D possibly matching TRBD1 (6 bases). Germline CDR1 and CDR2: SEHNR and FQNEAQ (reference sequence). The CDR3 length is 11 residues. V shed 6 bases and J shed 6 bases, with 9 bases lying between them. The variable domain in full, with the rest retrieved from reference TRBV7-9 and TRBJ2-7, is DTGVSQNPRHKITKRGQNVTFRCDPISEHNRLYWYRQTLGQGPEFLTYFQNEAQLEKSRLLSDRFSAERPKGSFSTLEIQRTEQGDSAMYLCASSSGVEQYFGPGTRLTVT.

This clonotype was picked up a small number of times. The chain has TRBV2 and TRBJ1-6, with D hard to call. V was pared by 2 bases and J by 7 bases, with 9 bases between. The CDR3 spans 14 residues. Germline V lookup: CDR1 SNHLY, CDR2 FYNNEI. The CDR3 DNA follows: TGTGCCAGCAGTGAATTGGCGGGGAATTCACCCCTCCACTTT. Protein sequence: CASSELAGNSPLHF.

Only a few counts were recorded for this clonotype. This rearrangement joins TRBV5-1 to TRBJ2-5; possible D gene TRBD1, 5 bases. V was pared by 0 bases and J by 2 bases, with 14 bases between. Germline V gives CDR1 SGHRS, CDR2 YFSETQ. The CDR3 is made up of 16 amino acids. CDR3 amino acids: CASSLEARAAQETQYF. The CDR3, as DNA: TGCGCCAGCAGCTTGGAGGCCAGGGCAGCTCAAGAGACCCAGTACTTC.

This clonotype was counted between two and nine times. CDR3 nucleotide sequence: TGTGCCAGCAGTGAACCGGACAGGTCGGACTACTACAACCCCTACAATGAGCAGTTCTTC. It specifies CASSEPDRSDYYNPYNEQFF. This chain links TRBV25-1 with TRBJ2-1, with D perhaps matching TRBD1 (7 bases). V shed 2 bases and J shed 2 bases, with 25 bases lying between them. The CDR3 totals 20 residues. Germline CDR1 MGHDK, CDR2 SYGVNS.

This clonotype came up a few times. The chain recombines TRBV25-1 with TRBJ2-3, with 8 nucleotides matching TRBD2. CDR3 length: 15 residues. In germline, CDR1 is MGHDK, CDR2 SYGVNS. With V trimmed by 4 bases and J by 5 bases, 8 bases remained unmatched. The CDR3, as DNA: TGTGCCAGCAGTGCGGGGGGGGCTCTCGGAGATACGCAGTATTTT. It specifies CASSAGGALGDTQYF.

For the CDR3, the DNA is TGTGCCAGCAGCGGTGGACAGGGTCCCTCGAACGAGCAGTACTTC. Translation: CASSGGQGPSNEQYF. This chain connects TRBV9 to TRBJ2-7; the match to TRBD1 covers 8 bases. The trim removed 3 bases at V and 5 bases at J, leaving 10 bases unmatched. Germline lookup yields CDR1 SGDLS and CDR2 YYNGEE. The CDR3 is made up of 15 amino acids.

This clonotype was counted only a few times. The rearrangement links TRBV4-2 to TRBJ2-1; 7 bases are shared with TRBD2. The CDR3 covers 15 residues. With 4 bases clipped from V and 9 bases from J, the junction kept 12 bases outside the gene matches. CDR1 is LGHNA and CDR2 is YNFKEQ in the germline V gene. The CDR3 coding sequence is TGTGCCAGCAGCCGATCGACGGAGCGGGGAGGTGAGCAGTTCTTC. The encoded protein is CASSRSTERGGEQFF.

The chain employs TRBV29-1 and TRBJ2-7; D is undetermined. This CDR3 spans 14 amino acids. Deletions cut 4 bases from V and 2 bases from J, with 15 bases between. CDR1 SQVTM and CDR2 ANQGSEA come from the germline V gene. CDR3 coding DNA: TGCAGCGTTGTTTCGCACTACGAACCCTACGAGCAGTACTTC. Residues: CSVVSHYEPYEQYF.

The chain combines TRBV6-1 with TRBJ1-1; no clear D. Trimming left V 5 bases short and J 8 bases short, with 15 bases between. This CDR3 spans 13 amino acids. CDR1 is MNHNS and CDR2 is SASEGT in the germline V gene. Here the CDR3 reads CASSLGGGVEAFF. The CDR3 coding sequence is TGTGCCAGCAGTCTCGGAGGTGGGGTAGAAGCTTTCTTT.

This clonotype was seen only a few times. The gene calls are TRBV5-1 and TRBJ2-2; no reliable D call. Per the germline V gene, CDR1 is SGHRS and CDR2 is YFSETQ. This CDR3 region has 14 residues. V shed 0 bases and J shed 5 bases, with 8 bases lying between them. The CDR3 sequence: CASSLEVGTGELFF. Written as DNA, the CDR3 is TGCGCCAGCAGCTTGGAGGTGGGGACCGGGGAGCTGTTTTTT.

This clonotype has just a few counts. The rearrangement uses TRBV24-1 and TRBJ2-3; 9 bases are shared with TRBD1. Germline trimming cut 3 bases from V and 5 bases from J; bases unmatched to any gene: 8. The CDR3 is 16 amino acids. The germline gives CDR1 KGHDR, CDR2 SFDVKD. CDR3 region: CATSDRGQGGQDTQYF. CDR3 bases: TGTGCCACCAGTGATCGGGGACAGGGAGGACAAGATACGCAGTATTTT.

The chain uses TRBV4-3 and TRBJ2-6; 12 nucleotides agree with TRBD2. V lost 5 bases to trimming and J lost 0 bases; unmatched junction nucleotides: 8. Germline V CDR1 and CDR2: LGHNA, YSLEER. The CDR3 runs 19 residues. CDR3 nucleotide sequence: TGCGCCAGCAGCAAACTAGCGGGAGGCGTGAGCTCTGGGGCCAACGTCCTGACTTTC. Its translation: CASSKLAGGVSSGANVLTF.

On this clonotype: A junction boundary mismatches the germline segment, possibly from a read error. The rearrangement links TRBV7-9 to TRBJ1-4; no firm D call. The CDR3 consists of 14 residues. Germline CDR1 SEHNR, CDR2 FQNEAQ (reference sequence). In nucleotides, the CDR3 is TGTGCCAGCAGCCTAGCGGAGGGTAATGAAAAACTGTTTTTT. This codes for CASSLAEGNEKLFF.

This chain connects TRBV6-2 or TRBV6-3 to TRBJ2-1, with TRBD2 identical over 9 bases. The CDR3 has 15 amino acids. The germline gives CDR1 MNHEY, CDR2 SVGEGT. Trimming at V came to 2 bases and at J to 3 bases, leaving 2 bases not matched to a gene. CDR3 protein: CASSYRAGGYNEQFF. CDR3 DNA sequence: TGTGCCAGCAGTTACAGAGCGGGAGGCTACAATGAGCAGTTCTTC.

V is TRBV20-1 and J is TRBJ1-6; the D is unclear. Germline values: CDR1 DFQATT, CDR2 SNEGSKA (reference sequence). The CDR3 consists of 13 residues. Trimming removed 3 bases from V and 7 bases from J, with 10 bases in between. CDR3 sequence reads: CSASPSVNSPLHF. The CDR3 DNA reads TGCAGTGCTAGCCCCTCAGTAAATTCACCCCTCCACTTT.

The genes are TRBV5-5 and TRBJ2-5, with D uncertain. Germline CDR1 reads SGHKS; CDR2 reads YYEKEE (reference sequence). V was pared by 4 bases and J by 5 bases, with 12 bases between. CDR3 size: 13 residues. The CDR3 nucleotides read TGTGCCAGCAGCCGGACGGAGTTTGAGACCCAGTACTTC. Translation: CASSRTEFETQYF.

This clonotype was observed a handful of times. CDR3 bases: TGTGCCAGCAGACCAGACGGCGGAGAGCAGTTCTTC. This gives the protein CASRPDGGEQFF. The rearrangement links TRBV7-9 to TRBJ2-1; D is ambiguous. The CDR3 consists of 12 residues. The germline V and J ends were trimmed by 6 bases and 10 bases, with 13 bases remaining between them. Germline V gene data show CDR1 as SEHNR and CDR2 as FQNEAQ (reference sequence). The entire variable domain, with the rest obtained from reference TRBV7-9 and TRBJ2-1, is as follows: DTGVSQNPRHKITKRGQNVTFRCDPISEHNRLYWYRQTLGQGPEFLTYFQNEAQLEKSRLLSDRFSAERPKGSFSTLEIQRTEQGDSAMYLCASRPDGGEQFFGPGTRLTVL.

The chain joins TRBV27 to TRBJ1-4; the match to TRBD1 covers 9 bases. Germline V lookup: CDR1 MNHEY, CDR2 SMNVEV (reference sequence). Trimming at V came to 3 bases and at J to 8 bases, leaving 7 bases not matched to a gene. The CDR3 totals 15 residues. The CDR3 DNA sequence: TGTGCCAGCAGTTTTTTCGGACAGGGGCTCGAAAAACTGTTTTTT. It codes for CASSFFGQGLEKLFF.

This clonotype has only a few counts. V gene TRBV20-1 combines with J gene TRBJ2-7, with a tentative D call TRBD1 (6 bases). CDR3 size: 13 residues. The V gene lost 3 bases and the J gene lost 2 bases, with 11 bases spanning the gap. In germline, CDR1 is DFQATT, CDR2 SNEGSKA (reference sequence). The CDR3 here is CSASGKGAYEQYF. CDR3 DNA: TGCAGTGCTAGCGGGAAGGGGGCCTACGAGCAGTACTTC.

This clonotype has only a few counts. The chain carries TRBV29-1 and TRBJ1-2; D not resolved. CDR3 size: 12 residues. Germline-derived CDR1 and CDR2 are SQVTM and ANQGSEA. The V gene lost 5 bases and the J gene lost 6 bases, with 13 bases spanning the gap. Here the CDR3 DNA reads TGCAGCGTTCGGGCTCTTCACCATGGCTACACCTTC. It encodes CSVRALHHGYTF.

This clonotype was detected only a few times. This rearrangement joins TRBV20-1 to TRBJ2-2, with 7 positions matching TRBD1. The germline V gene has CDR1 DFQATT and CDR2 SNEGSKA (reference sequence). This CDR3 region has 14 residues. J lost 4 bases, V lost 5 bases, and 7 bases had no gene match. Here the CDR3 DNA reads TGCAGTGCTCCGACAGGGTTCGGCACCGGGGAGCTGTTTTTT. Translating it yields CSAPTGFGTGELFF.

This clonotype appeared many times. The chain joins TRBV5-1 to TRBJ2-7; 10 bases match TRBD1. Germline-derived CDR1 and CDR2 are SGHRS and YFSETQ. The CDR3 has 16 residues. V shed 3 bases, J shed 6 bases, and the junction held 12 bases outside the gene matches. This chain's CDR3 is CASSWGGDRGRLEQYF. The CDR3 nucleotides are TGCGCCAGCAGCTGGGGGGGAGACAGGGGGCGTCTCGAGCAGTACTTC.

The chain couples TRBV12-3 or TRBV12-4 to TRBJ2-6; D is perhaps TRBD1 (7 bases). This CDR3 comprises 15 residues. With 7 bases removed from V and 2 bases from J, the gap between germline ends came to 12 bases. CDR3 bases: TGTGCCAGCATGGAGGGACAGACTGGGGCCAACGTCCTGACTTTC. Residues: CASMEGQTGANVLTF.

DNA of the CDR3: TGTGCCAGCAGCCCAGGGGGAGGAATGGGGAACACCGGGGAGCTGTTTTTT. As protein: CASSPGGGMGNTGELFF. V gene TRBV7-3 combines with J gene TRBJ2-2; possible D gene TRBD1, 7 bases. This CDR3 is 17 amino acids long. The V end lost 5 bases, the J end lost 1 base, and 17 bases lay between the germline ends. Germline CDR1 SGHTA, CDR2 FQGTGA.

CDR3 DNA: TGTGCCAGCAGCTTAGGGGCGGGGACGGGGGATGAGCAGTTCTTC. It codes for CASSLGAGTGDEQFF. The chain couples TRBV11-2 to TRBJ2-1; a weak D match, TRBD2 (6 bases). The V end was cut by 1 base, the J end by 8 bases, with 15 bases between. CDR3 length equals 15 residues. Germline assignment: CDR1 SGHAT and CDR2 FQNNGV.

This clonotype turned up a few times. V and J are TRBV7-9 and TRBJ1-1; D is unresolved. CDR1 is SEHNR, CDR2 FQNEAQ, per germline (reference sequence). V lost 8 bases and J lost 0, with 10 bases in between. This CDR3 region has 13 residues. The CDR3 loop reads CASFGLMNTEAFF. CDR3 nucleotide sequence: TGTGCCAGCTTTGGACTGATGAACACTGAAGCTTTCTTT.